This TCR beta chain comes out of a study of T-cell memory formation after mild COVID-19. CDR3 size: 18 residues. V shed 0 bases and J 2 bases; nucleotides not matched to a gene: 9. Germline CDR1 and CDR2: SGHVS and FQNEAQ. TCRdb re-analysed the 5' RACE reads in MiXCR, keeping a single row per CDR3 protein. The data contain 70,000 to 100,000 distinct CDR3 sequences, less than 15% of them seen just once; the ten biggest clones take up roughly a quarter. This clonotype was sampled from an adult woman who had mild COVID-19 (a few samples of this study predate the infection). Cell type and time point are not known. Source material: PBMCs or a T cell subset sorted from them (not recorded which). J is TRBJ2-5 and V is TRBV7-8; TRBD2 agrees at 10 bases. The CDR3 loop reads CASSLAHPLAGAQETQYF. DNA for the CDR3: TGTGCCAGCAGCTTAGCTCACCCCCTAGCGGGAGCTCAAGAGACCCAGTACTTC.